These 24 T cell receptor beta chains were all obtained from the same sample, sequenced in a study of blood T cell repertoires in COVID-19. Produced via immunoSEQ multiplex PCR; TCRdb's table is partial and in-frame only. The data show about 200,000 clones, roughly nine tenths seen once. Sequencing was performed on PBMCs or T cells enriched from blood (not recorded which). The receptors here all came from a woman aged 40 to 50 in a cohort exposed to, infected with or recovered from COVID-19 (not recorded which).

The J gene is TRBJ2-7, the V gene TRBV7-9; D might be TRBD1 (6 bases). Trimming removed 5 bases at V and 4 bases at J, with 9 bases between. The CDR3 covers 12 residues. Germline V lookup: CDR1 SEHNR, CDR2 FQNEAQ (reference sequence). CDR3 bases: TGTGCCAGCAGCGTTGGACAGTACGAGCAGTACTTC. Translated: CASSVGQYEQYF.

The chain joins TRBV19 to TRBJ1-5; D ambiguous. Germline CDR1 and CDR2: LNHDA and SQIVND (reference sequence). The germline V and J ends were trimmed by 0 bases and 5 bases, with 14 bases remaining between them. This CDR3 has 16 amino acids. The CDR3 protein is CASSIDPLLGDQPQHF. The CDR3 bases are TGTGCCAGTAGTATAGATCCGTTGCTCGGAGATCAGCCCCAGCATTTT.

CDR3 sequence reads: CASSYLGTAYSNQPQHF. The DNA of the CDR3 is TGTGCCAGCAGTTACCTAGGGACAGCATATAGCAATCAGCCCCAGCATTTT. The V gene is TRBV28, the J gene TRBJ1-5; 7 nucleotides match TRBD1. Germline lookup yields CDR1 MDHEN and CDR2 SYDVKM. The ends lost 4 bases at V and 0 bases at J; junction bases unmatched: 9. The CDR3 is 17 amino acids.

This clone was seen a few times. The gene calls are TRBV4-1 and TRBJ2-7; D possibly corresponds to TRBD1 (6 bases). V was pared by 6 bases and J by 3 bases, with 18 bases between. Per the germline V gene, CDR1 is MGHRA and CDR2 is YSYEKL. The CDR3 length is 15 residues. The CDR3 DNA follows: TGCGCCAGCAGTACATTACAGGACAGAATCTACGAGCAGTACTTC. It translates to CASSTLQDRIYEQYF.

CDR3 protein: CASSLAGTGIYGYTF. The CDR3 DNA reads TGTGCCAGCAGCTTAGCGGGGACAGGGATCTATGGCTACACCTTC. The chain carries TRBV7-6 and TRBJ1-2, with 9 bases aligning to TRBD1. Germline V gene lookup returns CDR1 SGHVS and CDR2 FNYEAQ. This CDR3 spans 15 amino acids. V was clipped by 0 bases and J by 4 bases; unmatched bases: 3.

The chain couples TRBV5-4 to TRBJ2-4; 13 bases match TRBD2. The CDR3 runs to 13 residues. Per the germline V gene, CDR1 is SGHNT and CDR2 is YYREEE (reference sequence). V lost 6 bases to trimming and J lost 15 bases; unmatched junction nucleotides: 9. Here the CDR3 DNA reads TGTGCCAGCACCCACGGACTAGCGGGGGTACGGTACTTC. It translates to CASTHGLAGVRYF.

The genes are TRBV7-9 and TRBJ2-2; 10 nucleotides match TRBD1. The germline gives CDR1 SEHNR, CDR2 FQNEAQ (reference sequence). This CDR3 region has 16 residues. The V gene end was trimmed by 5 bases and the J gene end by 4 bases; junction bases not matched to a gene: 7. In DNA form, the CDR3 reads TGTGCCAGCAGCGCCGACAGGGGGCTGGTCACCGGGGAGCTGTTTTTT. As protein: CASSADRGLVTGELFF.

The chain uses TRBV14 and TRBJ2-7, with TRBD1 matching over 7 bases. Germline V gene sequence: CDR1 SGHDN, CDR2 FVKESK. CDR3 length equals 14 residues. The trim removed 4 bases at V and 5 bases at J, leaving 8 bases unmatched. The CDR3 spells CASSRLYTGDEQYF. The DNA for the CDR3 is TGTGCCAGCAGCCGATTGTATACAGGGGACGAGCAGTACTTC.

This chain uses TRBV5-6 with TRBJ1-1; the D is unclear. Germline assignment: CDR1 SGHDT and CDR2 YYEEEE. Trimming removed 0 bases at V and 8 bases at J, with 8 bases between. This CDR3 is built from 12 residues. The CDR3 DNA sequence: TGTGCCAGCAGCTTGGGGGCGGGGGAAGCTTTCTTT. This gives the protein CASSLGAGEAFF.

The chain joins TRBV5-6 to TRBJ2-1, with D unresolved. This CDR3 contains 13 residues. Trimming took off 1 base at V and 4 bases at J, with 6 bases between the two ends. The V gene's germline CDR1 is SGHDT and CDR2 YYEEEE. CDR3 protein: CASSLTFYNEQFF. CDR3 nucleotides: TGTGCCAGCAGCTTGACATTTTACAATGAGCAGTTCTTC. Drawing the rest from reference TRBV5-6 and TRBJ2-1, the complete variable domain is DAGVTQSPTHLIKTRGQQVTLRCSPKSGHDTVSWYQQALGQGPQFIFQYYEEEERQRGNFPDRFSGHQFPNYSSELNVNALLLGDSALYLCASSLTFYNEQFFGPGTRLTVL.

The genes are TRBV6-5 and TRBJ2-2; D uncertain. V lost 0 bases and J 2 bases, leaving 7 bases between the germline ends. CDR3 length: 15 residues. Germline CDR1 is MNHEY and CDR2 is SVGAGI. The DNA for the CDR3 is TGTGCCAGCAGTTACTCAGACACCAACACCGGGGAGCTGTTTTTT. Amino acids: CASSYSDTNTGELFF.

The chain has TRBV5-1 and TRBJ1-3; no clear D. This CDR3 has 15 amino acids. V shed 0 bases and J shed 4 bases, with 11 bases lying between them. Looked up from germline, CDR1 is SGHRS and CDR2 is YFSETQ. The CDR3 nucleotides read TGCGCCAGCAGCTTGGACTCCAATACGGGAAACACCATATATTTT. Translation gives CASSLDSNTGNTIYF.

This clone occurred once. The chain links TRBV27 to TRBJ2-7; maybe TRBD1 (5 bases). The V gene lost 2 bases and the J gene lost 2 bases, with 7 bases spanning the gap. Germline CDR1 and CDR2: MNHEY and SMNVEV (reference sequence). This CDR3 is 13 amino acids long. Here the CDR3 DNA reads TGTGCCAGCAGTTTAGGACACGCCTACGAGCAGTACTTC. Translation: CASSLGHAYEQYF.

This clone has a single count. The rearrangement uses TRBV7-9 and TRBJ2-6; 9 bases agree with TRBD1. The CDR3 is 16 residues long. Trimming took 6 bases from V and 2 from J; bases not matched to a gene: 5. Germline V gives CDR1 SEHNR, CDR2 FQNEAQ (reference sequence). Here the CDR3 reads CASRTGQGAGANVLTF. The CDR3 nucleotides are TGTGCCAGCAGAACGGGACAGGGTGCTGGGGCCAACGTCCTGACTTTC.

This clone was detected a few times. The chain employs TRBV27 and TRBJ1-2, with 9 positions matching TRBD1. V shed 6 bases, J shed 2 bases, and the junction held 10 bases outside the gene matches. Germline V CDR1 and CDR2: MNHEY, SMNVEV (reference sequence). This CDR3 comprises 16 residues. CDR3 region: CASSPGTGLPNYGYTF. The CDR3 DNA follows: TGTGCCAGCAGCCCCGGGACAGGGCTCCCCAACTATGGCTACACCTTC.

Only one count was recorded for this clone. This chain links TRBV11-3 with TRBJ2-5; TRBD1 matches 11 bases. The CDR3 loop spans 15 amino acids. Per germline, CDR1 SGHNT and CDR2 YENEEA. V shed 5 bases and J 1 base; nucleotides not matched to a gene: 3. CDR3 sequence reads: CASSPDRGRQETQYF. CDR3 nucleotide sequence: TGTGCCAGCAGCCCGGACAGGGGGCGCCAAGAGACCCAGTACTTC.

The chain couples TRBV28 to TRBJ2-3; D gene ambiguous. The CDR3 is 16 residues long. CDR1 is MDHEN, CDR2 SYDVKM, per germline. Trimming shortened V by 3 bases and J by 0 bases, and 13 bases separated the two germline ends. The CDR3 nucleotides read TGTGCCAGCAGTTTGGTCGGTCGTACTAGCACAGATACGCAGTATTTT. The encoded protein is CASSLVGRTSTDTQYF.

The chain couples TRBV21-1 to TRBJ2-2; TRBD2 reflects the table's D call only, with no check against the DNA. TRBV21-1 corresponds to a pseudogene. The CDR3 has 14 residues. The CDR3 is CASSCAGYTGELFF. The CDR3 region has the DNA TGTGCCAGCAGCTGTGCGGGTTACACCGGGGAGCTGTTTTTT.

V usage is TRBV2 and J usage is TRBJ2-7; D might be TRBD2 (6 bases). Germline CDR1 reads SNHLY; CDR2 reads FYNNEI. V lost 6 bases to trimming and J lost 3 bases, with 12 bases between them. The CDR3 consists of 13 residues. DNA of the CDR3: TGTGCCAGCAGGAAGGGGACTGACTACGAGCAGTACTTC. This codes for CASRKGTDYEQYF. Full variable domain (missing parts from reference TRBV2 and TRBJ2-7): EPEVTQTPSHQVTQMGQEVILRCVPISNHLYFYWYRQILGQKVEFLVSFYNNEISEKSEIFDDQFSVERPDGSNFTLKIRSTKLEDSAMYFCASRKGTDYEQYFGPGTRLTVT.

This rearrangement joins TRBV7-9 to TRBJ1-1; 9 nucleotides agree with TRBD1. Germline assignment: CDR1 SEHNR and CDR2 FQNEAQ (reference sequence). CDR3 length equals 14 residues. The ends lost 5 bases at V and 3 bases at J; junction bases unmatched: 4. In DNA, the CDR3 is TGTGCCAGCAGCCCGGGACAGGGCGACACTGAAGCTTTCTTT. Its protein is CASSPGQGDTEAFF.

For this clone: Different DNA sequences within this sample yield the same CDR3. The chain couples TRBV5-1 to TRBJ1-1; D uncertain. The CDR3 loop spans 14 amino acids. The V end lost 0 bases, the J end lost 0 bases, and 6 bases lay between the germline ends. CDR1 SGHRS and CDR2 YFSETQ come from the germline V gene. CDR3: CASSLGQMNTEAFF. The CDR3 DNA sequence: TGCGCCAGCAGCTTGGGCCAGATGAACACTGAAGCTTTCTTT.

The chain uses TRBV12-3 or TRBV12-4 and TRBJ1-5; TRBD1 might be the D (6 bases). The CDR3 totals 13 residues. Trimming stripped 8 bases from V and 1 base from J, with 9 bases between. The CDR3 is CASGTGSNQPQHF. The CDR3 DNA reads TGTGCCAGCGGCACAGGGAGCAATCAGCCCCAGCATTTT.

The rearrangement links TRBV5-1 to TRBJ2-2; maybe TRBD1 (6 bases). Trimming cost V 2 bases and J 0 bases, with 11 bases left between them. This CDR3 spans 16 amino acids. CDR1 and CDR2 (germline): SGHRS, YFSETQ. In nucleotides, the CDR3 is TGCGCCAGCAGCTTTTCTGACAGGTCGAACACCGGGGAGCTGTTTTTT. The encoded protein is CASSFSDRSNTGELFF.

V usage is TRBV4-2 and J usage is TRBJ2-6, with D hard to call. The germline CDR1 and CDR2 sequences are LGHNA and YNFKEQ. The CDR3 sequence is 16 residues long. Between the trimmed V and J ends, which lost 3 bases and 0 bases, there was a span of 9 bases. CDR3 loop: CASSQTATSGANVLTF. DNA of the CDR3: TGTGCCAGCAGCCAGACTGCGACCTCTGGGGCCAACGTCCTGACTTTC.